This entry lists 31 T cell receptor beta chains sequenced from one sample in a study of T cells after somatic rescue of genetic block. Sequencing was performed with immunoSEQ multiplex PCR; in TCRdb, only in-frame clones are kept and a portion is missing. The table has tens of thousands of clones, 92% seen once. Specimen: peripheral blood mononuclear cells (PBMCs). All receptors derive from a man between 35 and 55 years old.

The gene calls are TRBV6-5 and TRBJ2-5; tentatively, D is TRBD2 (6 bases). V lost 0 bases, J lost 9 bases, and 14 bases lay in between. The CDR3 loop spans 14 amino acids. Germline V gene sequence: CDR1 MNHEY, CDR2 SVGAGI. The chain's CDR3 is CASSYSDRDLAQYF. Here the CDR3 DNA reads TGTGCCAGCAGTTACTCGGATCGGGACTTGGCCCAGTACTTC.

The gene calls are TRBV2 and TRBJ2-2; D possibly corresponds to TRBD1 (6 bases). The CDR3 spans 14 residues. V gave up 6 bases and J gave up 1 base, with 9 bases separating them. Germline lookup yields CDR1 SNHLY and CDR2 FYNNEI. CDR3 protein: CASRVGQNTGELFF. The DNA of the CDR3 is TGTGCCAGCAGAGTGGGACAGAACACCGGGGAGCTGTTTTTT.

The V gene is TRBV19, the J gene TRBJ2-2; 7 positions agree with TRBD1. Germline assignment: CDR1 LNHDA and CDR2 SQIVND (reference sequence). This CDR3 comprises 14 residues. After removal of 6 bases from V and 1 base from J, the junction contained 2 bases not matched to a gene. The CDR3 loop reads CASRRQGNTGELFF. CDR3 bases: TGTGCCAGTAGAAGACAGGGGAACACCGGGGAGCTGTTTTTT.

The chain combines TRBV2 with TRBJ2-2; D is unclear. The V end lost 5 bases, the J end lost 6 bases, and 10 bases lay between the germline ends. The germline gives CDR1 SNHLY, CDR2 FYNNEI. This CDR3 is 13 amino acids long. The CDR3 protein is CASSPESPGELFF. For the CDR3, the DNA is TGTGCCAGCAGTCCTGAGAGCCCCGGGGAGCTGTTTTTT.

The chain recombines TRBV28 with TRBJ1-1; D is perhaps TRBD1 (6 bases). Looked up from germline, CDR1 is MDHEN and CDR2 is SYDVKM. The CDR3 totals 15 residues. Trimming took 5 bases from V and 4 from J, leaving 17 bases between them. CDR3 sequence reads: CASSVQETGSTEAFF. As DNA, the CDR3 is TGTGCCAGCAGTGTGCAAGAAACAGGGTCCACTGAAGCTTTCTTT. The full variable domain, rest sourced from reference TRBV28 and TRBJ1-1, is DVKVTQSSRYLVKRTGEKVFLECVQDMDHENMFWYRQDPGLGLRLIYFSYDVKMKEKGDIPEGYSVSREKKERFSLILESASTNQTSMYLCASSVQETGSTEAFFGQGTRLTVV.

The CDR3, as DNA: TGTGCCAGCAGCTTGGTAAGGAGCGGGAATCCCCACGAGCAGTACTTC. This codes for CASSLVRSGNPHEQYF. V and J are TRBV5-5 and TRBJ2-7; 7 nucleotides match TRBD2. The V gene end was trimmed by 0 bases and the J gene end by 5 bases; junction bases not matched to a gene: 11. CDR3 length: 16 amino acids. Germline V CDR1 and CDR2: SGHKS, YYEKEE (reference sequence).

The chain employs TRBV5-6 and TRBJ2-7, with no clear D. CDR1 is SGHDT, CDR2 YYEEEE, per germline. The CDR3 is 13 residues long. Trimming shortened V by 5 bases and J by 3 bases, and 12 bases separated the two germline ends. This chain's CDR3 is CASSSIKVYEQYF. In DNA, the CDR3 is TGTGCCAGCAGTTCGATAAAGGTCTACGAGCAGTACTTC.

V and J are TRBV10-1 and TRBJ2-7, with 8 positions matching TRBD2. The V segment lost 0 bases and the J segment 0 bases; nucleotides outside the gene matches: 1. Per germline, CDR1 WNHNN and CDR2 SYGVQD (reference sequence). The CDR3 is 15 amino acids. CDR3 nucleotides: TGCGCCAGCAGTGAGTCCCTAGCGGGCTCCTACGAGCAGTACTTC. It specifies CASSESLAGSYEQYF.

The V and J genes are TRBV2 and TRBJ2-1, with 9 bases aligning to TRBD2. The CDR3 is 15 amino acids. V shed 6 bases and J 9 bases; nucleotides not matched to a gene: 12. Per germline, CDR1 SNHLY and CDR2 FYNNEI. CDR3 protein: CASREFNSGSFEQFF. CDR3 nucleotides: TGTGCCAGCAGGGAGTTCAATAGCGGGAGTTTTGAGCAGTTCTTC. The whole variable domain, remainder taken from reference TRBV2 and TRBJ2-1, is EPEVTQTPSHQVTQMGQEVILRCVPISNHLYFYWYRQILGQKVEFLVSFYNNEISEKSEIFDDQFSVERPDGSNFTLKIRSTKLEDSAMYFCASREFNSGSFEQFFGPGTRLTVL.

This rearrangement joins TRBV7-8 to TRBJ1-4; D not resolved. Germline V gives CDR1 SGHVS, CDR2 FQNEAQ. V gave up 2 bases and J gave up 4 bases, with 17 bases separating them. There are 17 residues in the CDR3. Here the CDR3 reads CASSLRRIPAFNEKLFF. CDR3 sequence (DNA): TGTGCCAGCAGCTTACGGCGGATCCCGGCTTTTAATGAAAAACTGTTTTTT.

The V call is TRBV30, the J call TRBJ1-5; D unclear. CDR1 and CDR2 (germline): GTSNPN, SVGIG (reference sequence). The CDR3 loop spans 12 amino acids. The V gene lost 3 bases and the J gene lost 1 base, with 4 bases spanning the gap. CDR3 sequence (DNA): TGTGCCTGGAGGCAGAGCAATCAGCCCCAGCATTTT. Its protein product is CAWRQSNQPQHF.

Comment on this clone: Sequence at one end of the junction differs from germline and may be a read error. V gene TRBV4-2 combines with J gene TRBJ1-4, with TRBD1 matching over 11 bases. CDR1 is LGHNA and CDR2 is YNFKEQ in the germline V gene. The CDR3 runs to 15 residues. The CDR3 loop reads CVSSQRGQGGEKLFF. CDR3 coding DNA: TGTGTCAGCAGCCAAAGGGGACAGGGGGGAGAAAAACTGTTTTTT.

The chain employs TRBV5-4 and TRBJ2-1, with 9 bases matching TRBD2. CDR1 and CDR2 (germline): SGHNT, YYREEE (reference sequence). This CDR3 has 19 residues. Trimming at V came to 2 bases and at J to 4 bases, leaving 16 bases not matched to a gene. In DNA form, the CDR3 reads TGTGCCAGCAGCTTACCGACTAGCGGAGTTATTCTTTCATACAATGAGCAGTTCTTC. Its protein is CASSLPTSGVILSYNEQFF.

This chain connects TRBV9 to TRBJ2-3, with D possibly matching TRBD2 (6 bases). Germline V CDR1 and CDR2: SGDLS, YYNGEE. The V gene lost 3 bases and the J gene lost 4 bases, with 12 bases spanning the gap. This CDR3 is 14 amino acids long. CDR3 nucleotides: TGTGCCAGCAGCGGCGGAGGGGCCCCAGATACGCAGTATTTT. This sequence encodes CASSGGGAPDTQYF.

This clone has just one count. This rearrangement joins TRBV2 to TRBJ1-3; 8 bases match TRBD1. The CDR3 sequence is 16 residues long. Germline V CDR1 and CDR2: SNHLY, FYNNEI. V lost 6 bases, J lost 0 bases, and 7 bases stayed unmatched. The DNA of the CDR3 is TGTGCCAGCAGCGACCCCGGGACAGGCTCTGGAAACACCATATATTTT. Its translation is CASSDPGTGSGNTIYF.

The chain is built from TRBV5-1 and TRBJ2-2; 8 bases align to TRBD1. J lost 10 bases, V lost 4 bases, and 15 bases had no gene match. Per germline, CDR1 SGHRS and CDR2 YFSETQ. The CDR3 is 16 residues long. In nucleotides, the CDR3 is TGCGCCAGCAGCCCAACCGGACAGGGAGTATCCGAGGAGCTGTTTTTT. The encoded protein is CASSPTGQGVSEELFF.

This sequence joins TRBV7-8 and TRBJ2-5; either TRBD1 or TRBD2 may fit D (5 bases each). The V end lost 4 bases, the J end lost 8 bases, and 11 bases lay between the germline ends. Germline-derived CDR1 and CDR2 are SGHVS and FQNEAQ. This CDR3 region has 12 residues. Written as DNA, the CDR3 is TGTGCCAGCAGCTCCGGGACGTCAACCCAGTACTTC. It specifies CASSSGTSTQYF.

V is TRBV25-1 and J is TRBJ2-1, with TRBD1 matching 10 bases. The CDR3 contains 17 residues. V was clipped by 1 base and J by 5 bases; unmatched bases: 8. Germline assignment: CDR1 MGHDK and CDR2 SYGVNS. The CDR3 protein is CASSEFRGQGLNNEQFF. For the CDR3, the DNA is TGTGCCAGCAGTGAATTTAGGGGACAGGGGTTGAACAATGAGCAGTTCTTC.

The gene calls are TRBV7-2 and TRBJ1-5, with no clear D. Germline CDR1 is SGHTA and CDR2 is FQGNSA. The ends were cut back, 5 bases at V and 3 bases at J, with 17 bases in the middle. This CDR3 comprises 16 residues. The CDR3 region is CASSPIYSGFNQPQHF. CDR3 coding DNA: TGTGCCAGCAGCCCAATCTACTCAGGCTTCAATCAGCCCCAGCATTTT. The full variable domain, its missing parts supplied by reference TRBV7-2 and TRBJ1-5, is GAGVSQSPSNKVTEKGKDVELRCDPISGHTALYWYRQSLGQGLEFLIYFQGNSAPDKSGLPSDRFSAERTGGSVSTLTIQRTQQEDSAVYLCASSPIYSGFNQPQHFGDGTRLSIL.

The chain carries TRBV5-1 and TRBJ2-2; D unresolved. This CDR3 has 14 residues. Trimming took off 2 bases at V and 1 base at J, with 6 bases between the two ends. Germline loops: CDR1 SGHRS, CDR2 YFSETQ. CDR3 sequence: CASSFTVNTGELFF. In DNA, the CDR3 is TGCGCCAGCAGCTTTACAGTGAACACCGGGGAGCTGTTTTTT.

The rearrangement uses TRBV10-3 and TRBJ1-6; D is ambiguous. V was pared by 5 bases and J by 12 bases, with 14 bases between. This CDR3 contains 13 residues. The V gene's germline CDR1 is ENHRY and CDR2 SYGVKD. The chain's CDR3 is CAISLDPSVPLHF. CDR3 DNA: TGTGCCATCAGTTTGGACCCGTCGGTACCCCTCCACTTT.

The V and J genes are TRBV28 and TRBJ1-4; the D is unclear. Trimming stripped 6 bases from V and 4 bases from J, with 15 bases between. Germline lookup yields CDR1 MDHEN and CDR2 SYDVKM. The CDR3 is 15 residues long. The CDR3 region is CASRPGFGNNEKLFF. Written as DNA, the CDR3 is TGTGCCAGCAGACCGGGGTTTGGTAATAATGAAAAACTGTTTTTT.

The chain joins TRBV10-3 to TRBJ2-1; 9 nucleotides agree with TRBD2. Looked up from germline, CDR1 is ENHRY and CDR2 is SYGVKD. This CDR3 has 16 amino acids. Trimming took 3 bases from V and 0 from J; bases not matched to a gene: 3. CDR3 protein: CAISDLSGSSYNEQFF. In nucleotides, the CDR3 is TGTGCCATCAGTGACCTTAGCGGGAGCTCCTACAATGAGCAGTTCTTC.

This rearrangement joins TRBV5-1 to TRBJ2-3; 10 nucleotides align to TRBD1. V shed 0 bases, J shed 3 bases, and the junction held 1 base outside the gene matches. Germline V gene sequence: CDR1 SGHRS, CDR2 YFSETQ. This CDR3 is built from 15 residues. CDR3 residues: CASSLGGQGTDTQYF. The DNA of the CDR3 is TGCGCCAGCAGCTTGGGGGGACAGGGGACAGATACGCAGTATTTT.

J is TRBJ1-2 and V is TRBV9; D gene unclear. The CDR3 consists of 12 residues. V dropped 4 bases and J dropped 8 bases, with 12 bases sitting between them. Germline loops: CDR1 SGDLS, CDR2 YYNGEE. As DNA, the CDR3 is TGTGCCAGCAGCCTAGATAGTTGGGGCTACACCTTC. Translation gives CASSLDSWGYTF.

CDR3 sequence (DNA): TGTGCCAGCAGTGGACTACGGGGGACAGGGCACGGCTACACCTTC. Translating gives CASSGLRGTGHGYTF. The V and J genes are TRBV6-1 and TRBJ1-2; 9 nucleotides align to TRBD1. Germline assignment: CDR1 MNHNS and CDR2 SASEGT. The CDR3 has 15 residues. V lost 4 bases to trimming and J lost 8 bases; unmatched junction nucleotides: 11.

The chain couples TRBV7-6 to TRBJ2-2; the D is unclear. Trimming took off 1 base at V and 5 bases at J, with 2 bases between the two ends. The CDR3 runs to 12 residues. Germline V lookup: CDR1 SGHVS, CDR2 FNYEAQ. Here the CDR3 DNA reads TGTGCCAGCAGCTTAGGAACCGGGGAGCTGTTTTTT. Amino acid sequence: CASSLGTGELFF.

V is TRBV18 and J is TRBJ2-1; no reliable D call. The CDR3 runs to 14 residues. The ends were cut back, 6 bases at V and 0 bases at J, with 9 bases in the middle. CDR1 is KGHSH, CDR2 LQKENI, per germline. The CDR3 DNA is TGTGCCAGCTCGCAGGAGAGCTCCTACAATGAGCAGTTCTTC. It encodes CASSQESSYNEQFF.

J is TRBJ1-6 and V is TRBV6-1; weak D call: TRBD1 (6 bases). Germline V CDR1 and CDR2: MNHNS, SASEGT. The CDR3 is made up of 15 amino acids. V was shortened by 7 bases and J by 5 bases, with 15 bases between the two germline ends. In DNA form, the CDR3 reads TGTGCCAGCACCGGAAGGGGACACAATAATTCACCCCTCCACTTT. Amino acids: CASTGRGHNNSPLHF.

The chain is built from TRBV4-3 and TRBJ2-5, with 10 bases lining up with TRBD2. CDR1 and CDR2 from the germline V gene are LGHNA and YSLEER. CDR3 length: 16 amino acids. Trimming took 8 bases from V and 5 from J; bases not matched to a gene: 14. The CDR3 DNA reads TGCGCCAGCCGACCAACCCTAGCGGGAGTTTGGGAGACCCAGTACTTC. Translated: CASRPTLAGVWETQYF.

V is TRBV19 and J is TRBJ1-5, with D perhaps matching TRBD1 (6 bases). Germline V gene lookup returns CDR1 LNHDA and CDR2 SQIVND (reference sequence). The V gene lost 4 bases and the J gene lost 4 bases, with 17 bases spanning the gap. This CDR3 has 16 amino acids. CDR3 nucleotide sequence: TGTGCCAGTAGTACCCGTCGGACAGTTGATAATCAGCCCCAGCATTTT. Its protein is CASSTRRTVDNQPQHF.